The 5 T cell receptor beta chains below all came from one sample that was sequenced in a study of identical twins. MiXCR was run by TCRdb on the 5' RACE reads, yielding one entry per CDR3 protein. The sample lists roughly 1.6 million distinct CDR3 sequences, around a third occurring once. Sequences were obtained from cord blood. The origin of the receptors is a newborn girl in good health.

Here the CDR3 reads CASSLGTTPYEQYF. CDR3 sequence (DNA): TGCGCCAGCAGCTTGGGGACTACCCCCTACGAGCAGTACTTC. The genes are TRBV5-1 and TRBJ2-4; a possible D gene is TRBD2 (6 bases). The J call is doubtful: the DNA matches TRBJ2-7 better. Germline values: CDR1 SGHRS, CDR2 YFSETQ. This CDR3 contains 14 residues.

Here the CDR3 reads CATRRGLGNEQFF. The CDR3 bases are TGTGCCACCCGACGGGGACTAGGCAATGAGCAGTTCTTC. J is TRBJ2-1 and V is TRBV24-1, with TRBD2 matching 8 bases. CDR1 and CDR2 (germline): KGHDR, SFDVKD. The CDR3 loop spans 13 amino acids. Germline trimming cut 9 bases from V and 6 bases from J; bases unmatched to any gene: 6.

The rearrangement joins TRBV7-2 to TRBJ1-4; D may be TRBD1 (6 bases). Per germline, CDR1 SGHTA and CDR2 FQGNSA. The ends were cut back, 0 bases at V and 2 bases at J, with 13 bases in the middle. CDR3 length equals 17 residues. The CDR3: CASSLAPGRGTNEKLFF. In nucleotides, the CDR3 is TGTGCCAGCAGCTTAGCCCCTGGAAGGGGGACTAATGAAAAACTGTTTTTT.

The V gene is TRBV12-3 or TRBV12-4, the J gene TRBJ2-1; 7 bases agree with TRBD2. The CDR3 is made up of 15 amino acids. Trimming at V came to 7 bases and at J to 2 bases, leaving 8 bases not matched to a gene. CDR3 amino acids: CASIFLAGPYNEQFF. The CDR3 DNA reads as TGTGCCAGCATTTTTTTAGCGGGCCCCTACAATGAGCAGTTCTTC.

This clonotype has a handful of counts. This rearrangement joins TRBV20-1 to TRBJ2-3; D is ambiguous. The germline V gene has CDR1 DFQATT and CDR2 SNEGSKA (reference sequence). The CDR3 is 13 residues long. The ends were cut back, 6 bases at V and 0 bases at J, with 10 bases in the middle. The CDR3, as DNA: TGCAGTGCCCCCCGGGTCAGCACAGATACGCAGTATTTT. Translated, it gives CSAPRVSTDTQYF.